A single sample gave rise to the 27 T cell receptor beta chains below, sequenced in a study of radiation and T cells in renal cell carcinoma. Assay used: immunoSEQ multiplex PCR; TCRdb lists only in-frame clones, some missing. Of about 150,000 clones listed, approximately 90% are singletons. The sample's time point: blood 2 weeks post-SBRT. Treatment defined: 15 Gy SBRT to primary tumor, nephrectomy 4 weeks later. The material was blood, obtained from a patient whose treatment included radiotherapy and nephrectomy. Receptors were obtained from a woman aged 45-59 years with renal cell carcinoma.

This chain joins TRBV2 and TRBJ2-2, with 10 bases matching TRBD1. The CDR3 spans 15 residues. Germline V gene data show CDR1 as SNHLY and CDR2 as FYNNEI. Trimming cost V 8 bases and J 5 bases; bases outside gene matches: 8. DNA of the CDR3: TGTGCCAGCTCCAGGTGGGACAGGGGTACCGGGGAGCTGTTTTTT. It encodes CASSRWDRGTGELFF.

The gene calls are TRBV12-5 and TRBJ2-7; D assignment may be TRBD1 or TRBD2 (5 bases each). The CDR3 has 17 residues. Trimming shortened V by 0 bases and J by 3 bases, and 18 bases separated the two germline ends. CDR1 and CDR2 from the germline V gene are LGHNT and FRNRAP. The CDR3 reads CASGLVLEAGHRYEQYF. The CDR3, as DNA: TGTGCTAGTGGTTTGGTACTGGAGGCAGGGCACCGCTACGAGCAGTACTTC.

This clone was seen a handful of times. The rearrangement links TRBV4-1 to TRBJ2-7; weak D call: TRBD1 (5 bases). The CDR3 contains 17 residues. The V and J ends lost 0 bases and 0 bases respectively, with 15 bases between them. Germline values: CDR1 MGHRA, CDR2 YSYEKL. The CDR3 sequence is CASSQDWGRTLSYEQYF. DNA for the CDR3: TGCGCCAGCAGCCAAGATTGGGGCAGAACACTCTCCTACGAGCAGTACTTC.

This chain joins TRBV7-3 and TRBJ2-5; 8 bases match TRBD1. V trimming: 2 bases; J trimming: 5 bases; junction bases outside the gene matches: 7. The CDR3 spans 15 residues. CDR1 SGHTA and CDR2 FQGTGA come from the germline V gene. The CDR3: CASSLGRGQSETQYF. The DNA of the CDR3 is TGTGCCAGCAGCTTAGGCAGGGGGCAGTCGGAGACCCAGTACTTC.

The chain combines TRBV14 with TRBJ2-1; tentatively, D is TRBD2 (6 bases). V was shortened by 5 bases and J by 9 bases, with 23 bases between the two germline ends. Germline lookup yields CDR1 SGHDN and CDR2 FVKESK. The CDR3 contains 16 residues. DNA for the CDR3: TGTGCCAGCAGCTGGGGTCCACTAACCCTCGGGGGTGAGCAGTTCTTC. It is translated as CASSWGPLTLGGEQFF.

The chain has TRBV5-4 and TRBJ2-1, with TRBD1 as a possible D gene (6 bases). CDR3 length equals 14 residues. V lost 0 bases and J 7 bases, leaving 11 bases between the germline ends. Germline-derived CDR1 and CDR2 are SGHNT and YYREEE (reference sequence). The CDR3 DNA reads as TGTGCCAGCAGCTTGGACAGGGTAGGGAATGAGCAGTTCTTC. As protein: CASSLDRVGNEQFF.

This chain uses TRBV2 with TRBJ2-7, with a tentative D call TRBD1 (6 bases). Germline-derived CDR1 and CDR2 are SNHLY and FYNNEI. The CDR3 totals 14 residues. Trimming shortened V by 5 bases and J by 4 bases, and 15 bases separated the two germline ends. The DNA of the CDR3 is TGTGCCAGCAGTCTCGGGACACCCGGTTACGAGCAGTACTTC. Translating gives CASSLGTPGYEQYF.

V usage is TRBV19 and J usage is TRBJ1-5; D remains ambiguous. The length of the CDR3 is 16 residues. The V end was cut by 4 bases, the J end by 0 bases, with 13 bases between. Germline loops: CDR1 LNHDA, CDR2 SQIVND (reference sequence). The CDR3 is CASSTGGPYSNQPQHF. For the CDR3, the DNA is TGTGCCAGTAGTACAGGAGGCCCCTATAGCAATCAGCCCCAGCATTTT.

Only one count was recorded for this clone. The V call is TRBV7-9, the J call TRBJ1-2, with TRBD1 as a possible D gene (5 bases). The CDR3 contains 10 residues. Trimming removed 9 bases at V and 6 bases at J, with 8 bases between. CDR1 is SEHNR and CDR2 is FQNEAQ in the germline V gene (reference sequence). The CDR3 spells CASRGDGYTF. The CDR3 region has the DNA TGTGCCAGTCGGGGGGATGGCTACACCTTC.

The DNA of the CDR3 is TGTGCCAGCAGCCCGACGGGGGGGCAGGAAGCTTTCTTT. As protein: CASSPTGGQEAFF. The chain has TRBV11-1 and TRBJ1-1, with D possibly matching TRBD1 (6 bases). The V gene lost 5 bases and the J gene lost 8 bases, with 15 bases spanning the gap. Germline CDR1 and CDR2: SGHAT and FQDESV (reference sequence). CDR3 length equals 13 residues.

This clone was recorded once. This chain connects TRBV6-4 to TRBJ2-6; D possibly corresponds to TRBD1 (6 bases). This CDR3 is 16 amino acids long. Germline CDR1 is MRHNA and CDR2 is SNTAGT. With 6 bases removed from V and 0 bases from J, the gap between germline ends came to 12 bases. The DNA of the CDR3 is TGTGCCAGCAGCAGAGACAGGAACTCTGGGGCCAACGTCCTGACTTTC. It specifies CASSRDRNSGANVLTF.

V usage is TRBV7-9 and J usage is TRBJ1-4; no clear D gene. This CDR3 has 16 residues. Germline V gene sequence: CDR1 SEHNR, CDR2 FQNEAQ (reference sequence). The ends were cut back, 1 base at V and 7 bases at J, with 16 bases in the middle. In DNA form, the CDR3 reads TGTGCCAGCAGCTTAGGCCGGCGTCCAAACGCTGAAAAACTGTTTTTT. Translation gives CASSLGRRPNAEKLFF.

The chain combines TRBV25-1 with TRBJ2-7; D perhaps matches TRBD1 (6 bases). This CDR3 comprises 12 residues. V lost 6 bases and J 4 bases, leaving 10 bases between the germline ends. Germline V CDR1 and CDR2: MGHDK, SYGVNS. The CDR3 loop is CASSPGTYEQYF. DNA for the CDR3: TGTGCCAGCAGCCCAGGGACATACGAGCAGTACTTC.

The rearrangement uses TRBV19 and TRBJ2-2, with no clear D. V lost 6 bases, J lost 0 bases, and 8 bases lay in between. CDR1 is LNHDA and CDR2 is SQIVND in the germline V gene (reference sequence). This CDR3 is 14 amino acids long. The CDR3 loop is CASRGPANTGELFF. The CDR3 DNA follows: TGTGCCAGTAGAGGGCCCGCGAACACCGGGGAGCTGTTTTTT.

The J gene is TRBJ1-1, the V gene TRBV6-1; D is possibly TRBD1 (6 bases). The CDR3 is 15 amino acids. V lost 2 bases and J lost 8, with 18 bases in between. The germline V gene has CDR1 MNHNS and CDR2 SASEGT. The CDR3 DNA is TGTGCCAGCAGTGAATCAGGGGCCGAGGCCACAGAAGCTTTCTTT. It translates to CASSESGAEATEAFF.

V is TRBV5-6 and J is TRBJ1-3, with D tentatively TRBD1 (5 bases). The germline gives CDR1 SGHDT, CDR2 YYEEEE. The CDR3 is made up of 15 amino acids. Trimming took off 5 bases at V and 2 bases at J, with 14 bases between the two ends. The CDR3 protein is CASRSGALTGNTIYF. The DNA for the CDR3 is TGTGCCAGCAGGTCCGGGGCCCTGACTGGAAACACCATATATTTT.

The rearrangement uses TRBV5-1 and TRBJ2-3; TRBD1 matches 8 bases. The CDR3 runs 17 residues. V shed 3 bases, J shed 1 base, and the junction held 10 bases outside the gene matches. Germline V gene data show CDR1 as SGHRS and CDR2 as YFSETQ. In DNA, the CDR3 is TGCGCCAGCAGCTCCTGGCAGGGGGCAGGAGGCACAGATACGCAGTATTTT. As protein: CASSSWQGAGGTDTQYF.

This chain links TRBV19 with TRBJ2-2; no clear D. The CDR3 is 13 residues long. V was shortened by 4 bases and J by 6 bases, with 9 bases between the two germline ends. Germline values: CDR1 LNHDA, CDR2 SQIVND (reference sequence). Here the CDR3 DNA reads TGTGCCAGTAGTACCGCCTTCTCCGGGGAGCTGTTTTTT. Amino acid sequence: CASSTAFSGELFF.

The chain recombines TRBV19 with TRBJ1-4; the D is unclear. The germline V gene encodes CDR1 LNHDA and CDR2 SQIVND (reference sequence). The CDR3 consists of 12 residues. V was clipped by 10 bases and J by 5 bases, with 11 bases between them. The CDR3 here is CAISGENEKLFF. CDR3 bases: TGTGCCATCTCCGGGGAAAATGAAAAACTGTTTTTT.

The V call is TRBV19, the J call TRBJ2-2, with unresolved D. There are 17 residues in the CDR3. Germline CDR1 and CDR2: LNHDA and SQIVND (reference sequence). Trimming shortened V by 3 bases and J by 2 bases, and 16 bases separated the two germline ends. The CDR3 DNA reads as TGTGCCAGTAGTATGGGTCTTGCCTACCCCAACACCGGGGAGCTGTTTTTT. It specifies CASSMGLAYPNTGELFF.

The chain joins TRBV10-3 to TRBJ1-1; 9 bases line up with TRBD1. V was pared by 2 bases and J by 4 bases, with 2 bases of the junction left unmatched. The CDR3 is made up of 14 amino acids. Germline-derived CDR1 and CDR2 are ENHRY and SYGVKD. The DNA of the CDR3 is TGTGCCATCAGTGAGACAGGGGGCATCACTGAAGCTTTCTTT. Translation gives CAISETGGITEAFF.

Comments on this clone: At one of its ends the junction is not consistent with the germline gene, which may arise from a read error. This sequence joins TRBV7-7 and TRBJ1-2; the D is unclear. This CDR3 is 15 amino acids long. Germline V CDR1 and CDR2: SSHAT, FNYEAQ (reference sequence). In DNA, the CDR3 is TGTGCTAGCAGCTTAGAGTATGGCAAATACTATGGCTACACCTTC. It yields the protein CASSLEYGKYYGYTF.

This clone was recorded only once. The rearrangement joins TRBV7-2 to TRBJ2-1; D may be TRBD2 (5 bases). With 1 base removed from V and 5 bases from J, the gap between germline ends came to 12 bases. The CDR3 length is 15 residues. From germline, CDR1 is SGHTA and CDR2 FQGNSA. The CDR3 region has the DNA TGTGCCAGCAGCTTAGATCCACTAGTTAACAATGAGCAGTTCTTC. Translating gives CASSLDPLVNNEQFF.

The table lists this clone with many counts. The chain couples TRBV29-1 to TRBJ1-1; the D gene is possibly TRBD1 (6 bases). Germline V lookup: CDR1 SQVTM, CDR2 ANQGSEA. The ends were cut back, 0 bases at V and 5 bases at J, with 13 bases in the middle. The CDR3 length is 14 residues. The CDR3 coding sequence is TGCAGCGTTGAAGATTATAGGGGGGGGACTGAAGCTTTCTTT. Protein: CSVEDYRGGTEAFF.

The rearrangement joins TRBV5-4 to TRBJ2-7, with 9 nucleotides matching TRBD2. The V and J ends lost 2 bases and 4 bases, in that order; junction bases with no gene match: 4. Germline V gene lookup returns CDR1 SGHNT and CDR2 YYREEE (reference sequence). This CDR3 spans 14 amino acids. The CDR3, as DNA: TGTGCCAGCAGCTTCGCTAGCGGGGCTTACGAGCAGTACTTC. This translates into CASSFASGAYEQYF.

The chain is built from TRBV15 and TRBJ2-2; 7 bases align to TRBD2. V shed 1 base and J 3 bases; nucleotides not matched to a gene: 8. The CDR3 totals 17 residues. Germline CDR1 LNHNV, CDR2 YYDKDF (reference sequence). Here the CDR3 reads CATSRVPSGVYTGELFF. The CDR3 nucleotides are TGTGCCACCAGCAGAGTCCCCAGCGGGGTATACACCGGGGAGCTGTTTTTT.

The J gene is TRBJ1-4, the V gene TRBV4-1; possibly TRBD1 for D (6 bases). There are 16 residues in the CDR3. Germline CDR1 MGHRA, CDR2 YSYEKL. V was trimmed by 4 bases and J by 8 bases, leaving 20 bases between them. CDR3 DNA: TGCGCCAGCAGCCCCGGTAATGGGCGGGGGCAGGAAAAACTGTTTTTT. Translated: CASSPGNGRGQEKLFF.